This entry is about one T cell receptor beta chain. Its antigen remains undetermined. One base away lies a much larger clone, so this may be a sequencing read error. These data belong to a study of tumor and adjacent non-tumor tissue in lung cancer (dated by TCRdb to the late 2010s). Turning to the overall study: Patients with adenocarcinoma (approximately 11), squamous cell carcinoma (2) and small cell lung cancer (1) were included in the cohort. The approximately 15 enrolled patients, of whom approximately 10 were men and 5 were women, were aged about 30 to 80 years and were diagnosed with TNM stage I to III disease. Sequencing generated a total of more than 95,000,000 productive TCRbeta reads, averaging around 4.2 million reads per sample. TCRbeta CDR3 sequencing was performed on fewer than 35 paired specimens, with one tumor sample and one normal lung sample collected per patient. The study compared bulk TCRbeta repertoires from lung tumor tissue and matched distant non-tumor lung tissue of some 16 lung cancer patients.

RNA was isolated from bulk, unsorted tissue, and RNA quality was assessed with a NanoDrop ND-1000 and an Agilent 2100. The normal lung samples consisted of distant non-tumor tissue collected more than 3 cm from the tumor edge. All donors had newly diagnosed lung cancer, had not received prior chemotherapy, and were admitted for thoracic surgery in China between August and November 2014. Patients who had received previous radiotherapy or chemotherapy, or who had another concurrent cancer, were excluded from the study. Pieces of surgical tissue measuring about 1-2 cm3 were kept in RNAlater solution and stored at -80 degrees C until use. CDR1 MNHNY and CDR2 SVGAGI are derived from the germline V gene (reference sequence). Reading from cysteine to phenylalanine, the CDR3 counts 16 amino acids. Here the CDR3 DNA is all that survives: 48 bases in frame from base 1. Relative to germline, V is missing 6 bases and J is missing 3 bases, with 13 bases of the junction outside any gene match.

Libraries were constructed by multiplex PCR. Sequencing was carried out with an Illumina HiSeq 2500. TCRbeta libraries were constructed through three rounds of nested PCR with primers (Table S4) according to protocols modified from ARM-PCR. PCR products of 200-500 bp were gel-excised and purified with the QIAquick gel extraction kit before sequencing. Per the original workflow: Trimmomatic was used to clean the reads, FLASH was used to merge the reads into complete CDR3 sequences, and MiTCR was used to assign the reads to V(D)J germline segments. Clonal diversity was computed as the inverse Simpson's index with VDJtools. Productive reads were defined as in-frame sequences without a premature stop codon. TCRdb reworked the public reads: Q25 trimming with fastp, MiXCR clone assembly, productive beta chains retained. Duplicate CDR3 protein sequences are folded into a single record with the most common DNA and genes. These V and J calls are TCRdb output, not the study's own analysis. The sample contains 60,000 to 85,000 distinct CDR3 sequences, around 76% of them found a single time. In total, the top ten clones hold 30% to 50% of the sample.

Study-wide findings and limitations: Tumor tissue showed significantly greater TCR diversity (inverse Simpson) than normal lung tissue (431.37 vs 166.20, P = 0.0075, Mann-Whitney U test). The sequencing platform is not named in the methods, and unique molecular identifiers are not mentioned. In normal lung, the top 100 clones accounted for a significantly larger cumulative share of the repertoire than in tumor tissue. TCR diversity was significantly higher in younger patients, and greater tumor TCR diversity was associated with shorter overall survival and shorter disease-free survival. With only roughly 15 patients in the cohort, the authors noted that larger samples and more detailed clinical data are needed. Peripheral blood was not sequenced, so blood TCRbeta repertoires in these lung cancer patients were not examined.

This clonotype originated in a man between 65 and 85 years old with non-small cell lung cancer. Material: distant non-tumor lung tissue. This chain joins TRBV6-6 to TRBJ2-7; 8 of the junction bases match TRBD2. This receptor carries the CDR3 CASSITSGGGIYEQYF. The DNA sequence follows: TGTGCCAGCAGCATAACTAGCGGAGGAGGGATCTACGAGCAGTACTTC.